This T cell receptor (beta chain) was found in a study of cytomegalovirus exposure and HLA in healthy donors. The PCR ran on 60 Vbeta and 13 Jbeta primers. Generated by immunoSEQ multiplex PCR, the TCRdb table keeps only in-frame clones and is missing some. The table lists 100,000 or so clones, about 83% of them singletons. The germline CDR1 and CDR2 sequences are MDHEN and SYDVKM. This CDR3 is built from 15 residues. V was trimmed by 2 bases and J by 4 bases, leaving 12 bases between them. With respect to this clone: Its antigen is as yet unknown.

Study results and limitations: Associated with cytomegalovirus, according to the listing, were around 160 TCR beta chains. Prediction of most subjects' HLA-A and HLA-B alleles by TCR beta sequences was reportedly accurate.

The chain uses TRBV28 and TRBJ2-4, with D possibly being TRBD2 (5 bases). The sequence was collected from a man younger than 35 in good health and CMV-seronegative. Sequencing was done on a sample of PBMCs. The CDR3 loop reads CASSLDEGRKNIQYF. CDR3 DNA sequence: TGTGCCAGCAGTTTAGACGAGGGCAGAAAAAACATTCAGTACTTC.